This T cell receptor beta chain derives from a study of blood T cell repertoires in COVID-19. Study context: Collection of acute and convalescent COVID-19 samples took place in the United States, Italy and Spain. T cells, B-cell-depleted T cells, or PBMCs supplied cDNA or gDNA.

The CDR3 loop spans 16 amino acids. Trimming stripped 4 bases from V and 0 bases from J, with 13 bases between. Per germline, CDR1 SGHDT and CDR2 YYEEEE. In the original analysis: Cell counts per sample came from amplifying reference gene primers. Data came from immunoSEQ multiplex PCR; TCRdb stores just in-frame clones and leaves some out. The V and J calls and clone size are taken from that table; D and trimming were inferred from the DNA. The table has roughly 330,000 clones, 86% seen once; the top ten hold around 1.5%. This clonotype originated in a woman aged 50 to 60 with acute or convalescent COVID-19. Material for sequencing was peripheral blood. This chain uses TRBV5-6 with TRBJ2-2; the D is unclear. CDR3 DNA sequence: TGTGCCAGCAGCCAGGTCGGCGCAACGAACACCGGGGAGCTGTTTTTT. Residues: CASSQVGATNTGELFF.